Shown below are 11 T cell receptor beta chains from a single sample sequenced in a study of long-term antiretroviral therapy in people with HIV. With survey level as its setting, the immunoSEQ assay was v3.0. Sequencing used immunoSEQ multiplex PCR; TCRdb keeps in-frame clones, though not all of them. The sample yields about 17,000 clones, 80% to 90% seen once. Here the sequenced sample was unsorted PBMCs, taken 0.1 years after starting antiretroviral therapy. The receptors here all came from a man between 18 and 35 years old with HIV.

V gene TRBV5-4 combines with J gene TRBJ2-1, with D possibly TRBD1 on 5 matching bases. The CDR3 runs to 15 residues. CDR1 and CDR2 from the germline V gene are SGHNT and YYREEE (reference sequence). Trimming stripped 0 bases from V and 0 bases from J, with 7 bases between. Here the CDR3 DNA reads TGTGCCAGCAGCTTGGCCAGGGTCTCCTACAATGAGCAGTTCTTC. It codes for CASSLARVSYNEQFF.

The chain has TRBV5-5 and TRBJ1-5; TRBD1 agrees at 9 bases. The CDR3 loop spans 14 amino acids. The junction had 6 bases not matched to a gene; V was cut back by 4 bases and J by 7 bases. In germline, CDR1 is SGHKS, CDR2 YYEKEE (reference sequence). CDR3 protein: CASSLRDRDQPQHF. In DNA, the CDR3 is TGTGCCAGCAGCCTCCGGGACAGGGACCAGCCCCAGCATTTT.

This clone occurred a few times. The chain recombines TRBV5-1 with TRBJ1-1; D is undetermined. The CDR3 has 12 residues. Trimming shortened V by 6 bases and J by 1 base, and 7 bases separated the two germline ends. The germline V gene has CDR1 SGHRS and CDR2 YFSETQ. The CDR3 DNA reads TGCGCCAGCAAGGGCCCGAACACTGAAGCTTTCTTT. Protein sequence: CASKGPNTEAFF.

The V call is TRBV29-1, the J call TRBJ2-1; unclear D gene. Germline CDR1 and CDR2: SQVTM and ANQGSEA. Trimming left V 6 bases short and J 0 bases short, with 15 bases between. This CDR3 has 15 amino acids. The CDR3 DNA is TGCAGCGTGGGATTTTATGAGGCCTCCTACAATGAGCAGTTCTTC. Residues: CSVGFYEASYNEQFF.

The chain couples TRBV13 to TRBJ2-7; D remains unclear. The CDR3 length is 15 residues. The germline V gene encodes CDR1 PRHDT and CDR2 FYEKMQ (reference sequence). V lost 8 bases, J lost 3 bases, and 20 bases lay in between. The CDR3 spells CASLTRKNHRYEQYF. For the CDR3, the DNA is TGTGCCAGCCTTACCAGGAAGAATCATCGCTACGAGCAGTACTTC. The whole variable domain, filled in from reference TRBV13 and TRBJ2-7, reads AAGVIQSPRHLIKEKRETATLKCYPIPRHDTVYWYQQGPGQDPQFLISFYEKMQSDKGSIPDRFSAQQFSDYHSELNMSSLELGDSALYFCASLTRKNHRYEQYFGPGTRLTVT.

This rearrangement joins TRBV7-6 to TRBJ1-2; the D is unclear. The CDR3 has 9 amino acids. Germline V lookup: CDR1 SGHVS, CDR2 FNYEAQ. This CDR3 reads CLSTIGYTF. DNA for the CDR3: TGTCTCTCTACTATCGGCTACACCTTC.

The CDR3 region is CASRRTGAYGYTF. DNA of the CDR3: TGTGCCAGCAGGCGGACAGGGGCCTATGGCTACACCTTC. The chain joins TRBV27 to TRBJ1-2, with 9 bases lining up with TRBD1. The germline V gene has CDR1 MNHEY and CDR2 SMNVEV (reference sequence). The CDR3 contains 13 residues. V shed 6 bases and J 4 bases; nucleotides not matched to a gene: 3.

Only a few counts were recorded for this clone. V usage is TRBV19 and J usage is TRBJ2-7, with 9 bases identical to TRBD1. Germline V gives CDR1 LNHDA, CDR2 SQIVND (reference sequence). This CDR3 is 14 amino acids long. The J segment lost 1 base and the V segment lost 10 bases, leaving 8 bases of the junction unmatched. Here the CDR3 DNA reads TGTGCCACCAGCACGGACAGGGGATCCTACGAGCAGTACTTC. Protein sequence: CATSTDRGSYEQYF.

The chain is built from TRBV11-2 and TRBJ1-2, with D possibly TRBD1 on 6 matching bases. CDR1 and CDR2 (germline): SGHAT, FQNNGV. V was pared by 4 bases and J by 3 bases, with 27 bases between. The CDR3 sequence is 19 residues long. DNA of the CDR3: TGTGCCAGCAGCTCCTATCTCATGCGGCAGGGGATTCGAGACTATGGCTACACCTTC. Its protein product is CASSSYLMRQGIRDYGYTF. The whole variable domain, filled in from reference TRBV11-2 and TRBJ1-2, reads EAGVAQSPRYKIIEKRQSVAFWCNPISGHATLYWYQQILGQGPKLLIQFQNNGVVDDSQLPKDRFSAERLKGVDSTLKIQPAKLEDSAVYLCASSSYLMRQGIRDYGYTFGSGTRLTVV.

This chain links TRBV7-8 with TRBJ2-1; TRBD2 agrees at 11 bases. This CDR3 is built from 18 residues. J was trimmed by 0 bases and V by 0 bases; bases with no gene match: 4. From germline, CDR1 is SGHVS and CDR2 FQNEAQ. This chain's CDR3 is CASSLAWLAGGSYNEQFF. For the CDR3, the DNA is TGTGCCAGCAGCTTAGCATGGCTAGCGGGAGGCTCCTACAATGAGCAGTTCTTC. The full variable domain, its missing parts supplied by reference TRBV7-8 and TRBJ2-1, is GAGVSQSPRYKVAKRGQDVALRCDPISGHVSLFWYQQALGQGPEFLTYFQNEAQLDKSGLPSDRFFAERPEGSVSTLKIQRTQQEDSAVYLCASSLAWLAGGSYNEQFFGPGTRLTVL.

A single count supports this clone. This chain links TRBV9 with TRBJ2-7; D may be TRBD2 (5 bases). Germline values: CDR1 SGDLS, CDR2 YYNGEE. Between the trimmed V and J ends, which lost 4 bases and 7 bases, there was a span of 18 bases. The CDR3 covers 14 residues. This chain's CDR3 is CASSSPGSKEEQYF. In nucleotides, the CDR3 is TGTGCCAGCAGCTCCCCGGGGAGTAAAGAAGAGCAGTACTTC.